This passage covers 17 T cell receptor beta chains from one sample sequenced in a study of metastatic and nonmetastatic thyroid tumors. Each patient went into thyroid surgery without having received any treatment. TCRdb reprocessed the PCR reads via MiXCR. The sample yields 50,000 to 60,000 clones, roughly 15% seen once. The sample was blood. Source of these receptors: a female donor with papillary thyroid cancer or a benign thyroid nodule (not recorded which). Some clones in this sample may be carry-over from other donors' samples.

The CDR3, as DNA: TGTGCCAGTAGTTCAAGGAGGCCTATCTCTGGGGCCAACGTCCTGACTTTC. Residues: CASSSRRPISGANVLTF. The J gene is TRBJ2-6, the V gene TRBV19; D perhaps matches TRBD2 (5 bases). Germline CDR1 LNHDA, CDR2 SQIVND (reference sequence). This CDR3 region has 17 residues. V shed 5 bases and J shed 0 bases, with 14 bases lying between them.

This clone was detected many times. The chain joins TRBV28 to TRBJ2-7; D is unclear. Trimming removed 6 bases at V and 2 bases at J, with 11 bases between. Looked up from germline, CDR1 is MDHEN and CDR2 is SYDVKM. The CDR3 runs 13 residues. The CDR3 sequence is CASSLTSPYEQYF. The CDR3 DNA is TGTGCCAGCAGCCTAACTTCCCCCTACGAGCAGTACTTC.

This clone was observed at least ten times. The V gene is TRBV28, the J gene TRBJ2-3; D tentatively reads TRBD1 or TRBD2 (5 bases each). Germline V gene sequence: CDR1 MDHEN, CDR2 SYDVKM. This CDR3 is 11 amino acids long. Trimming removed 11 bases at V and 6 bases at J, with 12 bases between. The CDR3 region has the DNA TGTGCCTGGGGACGAGCCGATACGCAGTATTTT. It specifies CAWGRADTQYF.

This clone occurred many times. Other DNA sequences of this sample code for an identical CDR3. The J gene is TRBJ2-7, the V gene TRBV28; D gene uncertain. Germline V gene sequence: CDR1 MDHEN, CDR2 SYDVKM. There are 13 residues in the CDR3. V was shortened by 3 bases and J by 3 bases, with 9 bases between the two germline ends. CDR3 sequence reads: CASSFFNYYEQYF. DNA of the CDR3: TGTGCCAGCAGTTTCTTTAACTACTACGAGCAGTACTTC.

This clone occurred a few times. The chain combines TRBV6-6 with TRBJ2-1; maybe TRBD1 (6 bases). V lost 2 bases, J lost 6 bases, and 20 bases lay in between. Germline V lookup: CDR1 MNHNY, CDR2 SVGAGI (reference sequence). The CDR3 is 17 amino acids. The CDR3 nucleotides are TGTGCCAGCAGTTACAGGGGGAATAGAGGGCACTTCAATGAGCAGTTCTTC. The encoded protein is CASSYRGNRGHFNEQFF.

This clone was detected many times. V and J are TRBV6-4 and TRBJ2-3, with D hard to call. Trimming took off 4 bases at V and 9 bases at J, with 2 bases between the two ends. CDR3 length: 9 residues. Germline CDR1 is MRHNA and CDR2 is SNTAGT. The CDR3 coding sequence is TGTGCCAGCAGTGTAACGCAGTATTTT. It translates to CASSVTQYF.

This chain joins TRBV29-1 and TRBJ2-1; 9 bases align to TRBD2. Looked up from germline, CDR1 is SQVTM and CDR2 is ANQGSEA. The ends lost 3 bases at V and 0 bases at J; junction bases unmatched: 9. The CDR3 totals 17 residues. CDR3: CSVDLGGRAGSYNEQFF. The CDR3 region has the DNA TGCAGCGTTGATCTAGGCGGGAGGGCAGGCTCCTACAATGAGCAGTTCTTC.

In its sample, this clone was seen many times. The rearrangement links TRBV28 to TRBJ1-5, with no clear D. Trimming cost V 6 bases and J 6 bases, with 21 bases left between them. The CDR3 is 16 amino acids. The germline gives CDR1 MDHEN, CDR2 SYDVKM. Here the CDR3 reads CASSDRPGKLVQPQHF. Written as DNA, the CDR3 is TGTGCCAGCAGCGATCGACCAGGAAAGTTAGTTCAGCCCCAGCATTTT.

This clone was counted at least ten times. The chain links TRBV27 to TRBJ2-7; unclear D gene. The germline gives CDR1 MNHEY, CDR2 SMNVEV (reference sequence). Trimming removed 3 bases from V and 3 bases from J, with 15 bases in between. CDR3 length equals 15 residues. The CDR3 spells CASSLGLPAYYEQYF. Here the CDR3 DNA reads TGTGCCAGCAGTTTGGGCCTGCCCGCGTACTACGAGCAGTACTTC.

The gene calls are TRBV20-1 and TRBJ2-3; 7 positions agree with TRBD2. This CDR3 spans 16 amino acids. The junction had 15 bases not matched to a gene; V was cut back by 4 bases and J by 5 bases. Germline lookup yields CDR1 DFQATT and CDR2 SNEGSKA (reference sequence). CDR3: CSANSLGLAEEDTQYF. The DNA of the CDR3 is TGCAGTGCTAATAGCCTGGGGCTAGCGGAAGAAGATACGCAGTATTTT.

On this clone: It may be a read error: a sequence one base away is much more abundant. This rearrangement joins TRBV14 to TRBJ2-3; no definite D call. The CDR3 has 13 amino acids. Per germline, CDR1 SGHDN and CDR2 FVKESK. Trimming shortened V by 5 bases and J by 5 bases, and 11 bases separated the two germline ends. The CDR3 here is CASSNQVEDTQYF. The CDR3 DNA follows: TGTGCCAGCAGCAACCAGGTCGAAGATACGCAGTATTTT.

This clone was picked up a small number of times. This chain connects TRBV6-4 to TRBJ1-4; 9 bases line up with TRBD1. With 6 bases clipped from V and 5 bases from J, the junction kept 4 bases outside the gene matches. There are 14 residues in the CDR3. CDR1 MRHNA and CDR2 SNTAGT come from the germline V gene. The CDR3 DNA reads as TGTGCCAGCAGATCCGGGACAGGGAATGAAAAACTGTTTTTT. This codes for CASRSGTGNEKLFF.

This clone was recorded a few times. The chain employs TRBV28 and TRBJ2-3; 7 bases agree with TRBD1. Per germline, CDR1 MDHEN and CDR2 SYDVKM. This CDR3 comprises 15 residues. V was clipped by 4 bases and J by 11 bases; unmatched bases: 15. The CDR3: CASSSQGEGARKQYF. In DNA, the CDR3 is TGTGCCAGCAGTTCCCAAGGTGAGGGGGCGAGAAAGCAGTATTTT.

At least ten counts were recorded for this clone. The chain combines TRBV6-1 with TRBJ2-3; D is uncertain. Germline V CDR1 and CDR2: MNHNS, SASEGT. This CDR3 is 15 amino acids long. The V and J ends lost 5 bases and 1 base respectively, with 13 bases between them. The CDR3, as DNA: TGTGCCAGCAGTCCCGGCCCGCGGCGCACAGATACGCAGTATTTT. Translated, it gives CASSPGPRRTDTQYF.

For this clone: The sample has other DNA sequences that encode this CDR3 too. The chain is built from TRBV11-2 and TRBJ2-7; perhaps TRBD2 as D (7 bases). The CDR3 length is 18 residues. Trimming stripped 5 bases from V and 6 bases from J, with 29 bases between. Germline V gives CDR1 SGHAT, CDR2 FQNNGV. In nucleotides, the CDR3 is TGTGCCAGCAGCCGAAGGGCTGGAGGGGGGGGTTCGGCCGTCGAGCAGTACTTC. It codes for CASSRRAGGGGSAVEQYF.

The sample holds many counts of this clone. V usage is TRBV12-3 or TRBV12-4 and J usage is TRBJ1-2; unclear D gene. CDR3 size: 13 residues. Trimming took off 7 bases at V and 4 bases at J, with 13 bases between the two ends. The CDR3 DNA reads TGTGCCAGCACCTTTGTAGAGGGCTATGGCTACACCTTC. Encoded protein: CASTFVEGYGYTF.

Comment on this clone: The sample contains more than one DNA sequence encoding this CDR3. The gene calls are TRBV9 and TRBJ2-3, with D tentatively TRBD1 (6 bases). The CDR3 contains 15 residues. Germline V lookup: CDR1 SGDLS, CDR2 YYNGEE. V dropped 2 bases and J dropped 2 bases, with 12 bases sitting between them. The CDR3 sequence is CASSVRDTYTDTQYF. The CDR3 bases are TGTGCCAGCAGCGTCCGGGACACCTACACAGATACGCAGTATTTT.